This T cell receptor beta chain emerged from a study of cytotoxic CD8 clonotypes in ibrutinib-treated CLL. Study overall: Within the patient group, roughly 11 were relapsed/refractory and roughly 14 treatment-naive, and approximately 17 were IGHV unmutated. Study conclusions and caveats: An increase in clonality occurred at ibrutinib response, followed by a return toward baseline at progression. Pretreatment clonality was elevated relative to age-matched healthy donors and paralleled circulating CD8+ T-cell counts.

CDR1 LNHDA and CDR2 SQIVND come from the germline V gene (reference sequence). This CDR3 region has 15 residues. Trimming removed 5 bases at V and 3 bases at J, with 16 bases between. TCRdb's copy holds only in-frame clones and misses some; the assay was immunoSEQ multiplex PCR. The sample yields under 150,000 clones, approximately 90% seen once. About this clone: Its antigen is as yet unknown.

The specimen comprised PBMCs, sampled after 12 months of ibrutinib treatment. This clonotype originated in a human donor with chronic lymphocytic leukemia. V usage is TRBV19 and J usage is TRBJ2-5; D assignment may be TRBD1 or TRBD2 (5 bases each). CDR3 amino acids: CASSFSGDGKETQYF. As DNA, the CDR3 is TGTGCCAGTAGTTTCTCCGGGGACGGAAAAGAGACCCAGTACTTC.